Listed here are 24 T cell receptor beta chains from one sample, sequenced in a study of cytomegalovirus exposure and HLA in healthy donors. Vbeta (60) and Jbeta (13) primers were used in the PCR. Assay: immunoSEQ multiplex PCR; the TCRdb copy retains only in-frame clones and omits some. The sample carries tens of thousands of clones, approximately 70% recorded once. The sequenced material came from PBMCs. These receptor sequences come from a man aged 55 to 70 in good health and CMV-seronegative.

The chain is built from TRBV5-4 and TRBJ2-3, with 9 bases matching TRBD2. V lost 4 bases and J lost 6; bases outside the gene matches: 15. The CDR3 covers 17 residues. Germline lookup yields CDR1 SGHNT and CDR2 YYREEE (reference sequence). CDR3 region: CASSQELAGIGLDTQYF. In DNA form, the CDR3 reads TGTGCCAGCAGCCAGGAACTAGCGGGTATTGGGTTGGATACGCAGTATTTT.

This chain uses TRBV2 with TRBJ2-7; 7 bases are a match to TRBD1. The ends lost 0 bases at V and 7 bases at J; junction bases unmatched: 9. This CDR3 spans 15 amino acids. The germline gives CDR1 SNHLY, CDR2 FYNNEI. The CDR3 is CASSEAVDRSGEQYF. The CDR3, as DNA: TGTGCCAGCAGTGAAGCGGTGGACAGGTCGGGGGAGCAGTACTTC. The full variable domain, in which reference TRBV2 and TRBJ2-7 provide the parts outside the CDR3, is EPEVTQTPSHQVTQMGQEVILRCVPISNHLYFYWYRQILGQKVEFLVSFYNNEISEKSEIFDDQFSVERPDGSNFTLKIRSTKLEDSAMYFCASSEAVDRSGEQYFGPGTRLTVT.

This clone was seen just once. The V call is TRBV5-1, the J call TRBJ2-7; 9 bases align to TRBD1. The CDR3 runs 18 residues. Germline trimming cut 2 bases from V and 2 bases from J; bases unmatched to any gene: 14. The V gene's germline CDR1 is SGHRS and CDR2 YFSETQ. The CDR3 sequence is CASSFRDRVLMGAYEQYF. In DNA, the CDR3 is TGCGCCAGCAGCTTCCGGGACAGGGTTTTAATGGGGGCCTACGAGCAGTACTTC.

The rearrangement uses TRBV2 and TRBJ2-5; 7 nucleotides agree with TRBD1. CDR3 size: 15 residues. The V segment lost 1 base and the J segment 4 bases; nucleotides outside the gene matches: 6. The germline gives CDR1 SNHLY, CDR2 FYNNEI. The CDR3 region has the DNA TGTGCCAGCAGTGAAGAGAGGGGGCTGATAGAGACCCAGTACTTC. It specifies CASSEERGLIETQYF. The full variable domain, in which reference TRBV2 and TRBJ2-5 provide the parts outside the CDR3, is EPEVTQTPSHQVTQMGQEVILRCVPISNHLYFYWYRQILGQKVEFLVSFYNNEISEKSEIFDDQFSVERPDGSNFTLKIRSTKLEDSAMYFCASSEERGLIETQYFGPGTRLLVL.

The chain has TRBV6-6 and TRBJ2-3; D uncertain. V lost 4 bases and J lost 3, with 5 bases in between. CDR3 length equals 12 residues. CDR1 MNHNY and CDR2 SVGAGI come from the germline V gene (reference sequence). CDR3 sequence reads: CASSSPTDTQYF. The CDR3 nucleotides are TGTGCCAGCAGTTCCCCTACAGATACGCAGTATTTT.

V gene TRBV29-1 combines with J gene TRBJ1-1; D perhaps matches TRBD1 (5 bases). Germline lookup yields CDR1 SQVTM and CDR2 ANQGSEA. CDR3 length: 13 amino acids. The V end lost 6 bases, the J end lost 5 bases, and 16 bases lay between the germline ends. The DNA for the CDR3 is TGCAGCGTACTCACTTCAGGGCATACTGAAGCTTTCTTT. It translates to CSVLTSGHTEAFF. The full variable domain, completed using reference TRBV29-1 and TRBJ1-1, is SAVISQKPSRDICQRGTSLTIQCQVDSQVTMMFWYRQQPGQSLTLIATANQGSEATYESGFVIDKFPISRPNLTFSTLTVSNMSPEDSSIYLCSVLTSGHTEAFFGQGTRLTVV.

This clone came up a few times. This rearrangement joins TRBV10-1 to TRBJ2-5; 7 bases agree with TRBD1. Germline assignment: CDR1 WNHNN and CDR2 SYGVQD (reference sequence). Trimming took 2 bases from V and 3 from J; bases not matched to a gene: 15. CDR3 length: 18 amino acids. As DNA, the CDR3 is TGCGCCAGCAGTGAGGGTACCAGACAGGGAAAGGGCGAAGAGACCCAGTACTTC. This encodes CASSEGTRQGKGEETQYF.

This chain links TRBV5-4 with TRBJ2-5, with D maybe TRBD1 (5 bases). The CDR3 length is 13 residues. Between the trimmed V and J ends, which lost 4 bases and 2 bases, there was a span of 9 bases. Germline CDR1 and CDR2: SGHNT and YYREEE (reference sequence). This CDR3 is CASSATEQETQYF. CDR3 nucleotides: TGTGCCAGCAGCGCGACAGAGCAAGAGACCCAGTACTTC.

This clone was seen only a few times. V gene TRBV25-1 combines with J gene TRBJ1-3; D remains ambiguous. Trimming took off 3 bases at V and 2 bases at J, with 11 bases between the two ends. Germline CDR1 is MGHDK and CDR2 is SYGVNS. This CDR3 contains 15 residues. The CDR3 sequence: CASSEGSRAGNTIYF. CDR3 DNA sequence: TGTGCCAGCAGTGAGGGTAGCCGGGCTGGAAACACCATATATTTT.

The V call is TRBV10-1, the J call TRBJ2-6; 11 bases fit TRBD1. CDR1 WNHNN and CDR2 SYGVQD come from the germline V gene (reference sequence). CDR3 size: 16 residues. J gave up 0 bases and V 9 bases, and 4 bases lay outside the gene matches. The CDR3 spells CARRDRGSSGANVLTF. The CDR3 DNA follows: TGCGCCAGGCGGGACAGGGGGTCCTCTGGGGCCAACGTCCTGACTTTC.

The chain uses TRBV5-1 and TRBJ2-1; 15 bases fit TRBD2. CDR3 length: 17 amino acids. V dropped 2 bases and J dropped 6; count of bases not matched to a gene: 6. The germline gives CDR1 SGHRS, CDR2 YFSETQ. This CDR3 reads CASSFDGTSGGPNEQFF. The CDR3 DNA reads TGCGCCAGCAGCTTTGACGGGACTAGCGGGGGGCCCAATGAGCAGTTCTTC.

The gene calls are TRBV2 and TRBJ2-4; 8 bases map to TRBD1. Trimming at V came to 7 bases and at J to 3 bases, leaving 8 bases not matched to a gene. Germline V CDR1 and CDR2: SNHLY, FYNNEI. There are 15 residues in the CDR3. The CDR3 coding sequence is TGTGCCAGCACCTTGACAGGGGTTGACAAAAACATTCAGTACTTC. Amino acid sequence: CASTLTGVDKNIQYF. Full variable domain (remainder filled in from reference TRBV2 and TRBJ2-4): EPEVTQTPSHQVTQMGQEVILRCVPISNHLYFYWYRQILGQKVEFLVSFYNNEISEKSEIFDDQFSVERPDGSNFTLKIRSTKLEDSAMYFCASTLTGVDKNIQYFGAGTRLSVL.

This clone was counted only a few times. The chain has TRBV6-6 and TRBJ1-1; a possible D gene is TRBD1 (6 bases). The CDR3 is 14 amino acids. CDR1 and CDR2 (germline): MNHNY, SVGAGI (reference sequence). Trimming stripped 6 bases from V and 0 bases from J, with 11 bases between. The CDR3 is CASRARDMNTEAFF. Written as DNA, the CDR3 is TGTGCCAGCAGGGCCAGGGACATGAACACTGAAGCTTTCTTT.

The DNA of the CDR3 is TGCGCCAGCAGTGAGTCCCCTCAATTCGGGGGGAACTATGGCTACACCTTC. It translates to CASSESPQFGGNYGYTF. This chain connects TRBV10-2 to TRBJ1-2; D possibly corresponds to TRBD1 (5 bases). Germline V gene data show CDR1 as WSHSY and CDR2 as SAAADI. V dropped 0 bases and J dropped 2 bases, with 16 bases sitting between them. The CDR3 runs to 17 residues.

The chain carries TRBV28 and TRBJ2-3, with TRBD2 matching 13 bases. Germline lookup yields CDR1 MDHEN and CDR2 SYDVKM. V lost 5 bases to trimming and J lost 2 bases; unmatched junction nucleotides: 4. This CDR3 contains 16 residues. This CDR3 reads CASSDGLAGDTDTQYF. The DNA for the CDR3 is TGTGCCAGCAGTGATGGACTAGCGGGGGACACAGATACGCAGTATTTT.

This clone was counted only a few times. The chain combines TRBV5-4 with TRBJ2-3; 8 positions agree with TRBD2. V shed 2 bases and J 1 base; nucleotides not matched to a gene: 3. The CDR3 has 15 amino acids. Germline V gives CDR1 SGHNT, CDR2 YYREEE (reference sequence). Here the CDR3 DNA reads TGTGCCAGCAGCTTAATACTAGCGGGCACAGATACGCAGTATTTT. It translates to CASSLILAGTDTQYF.

This clone is a singleton in its sample. The rearrangement links TRBV19 to TRBJ1-1, with TRBD1 matching 8 bases. Germline CDR1 and CDR2: LNHDA and SQIVND (reference sequence). The V segment lost 6 bases and the J segment 4 bases; nucleotides outside the gene matches: 7. CDR3 length: 14 amino acids. CDR3 region: CASSRTGTGTEAFF. As DNA, the CDR3 is TGTGCCAGTAGCCGGACAGGGACGGGCACTGAAGCTTTCTTT. Full variable domain (missing parts from reference TRBV19 and TRBJ1-1): DGGITQSPKYLFRKEGQNVTLSCEQNLNHDAMYWYRQDPGQGLRLIYYSQIVNDFQKGDIAEGYSVSREKKESFPLTVTSAQKNPTAFYLCASSRTGTGTEAFFGQGTRLTVV.

The chain recombines TRBV7-8 with TRBJ2-1; 9 nucleotides line up with TRBD2. The length of the CDR3 is 14 residues. V trimming: 7 bases; J trimming: 3 bases; junction bases outside the gene matches: 4. Germline assignment: CDR1 SGHVS and CDR2 FQNEAQ. This chain's CDR3 is CASTRAGGYNEQFF. Written as DNA, the CDR3 is TGTGCCAGCACCCGAGCGGGGGGCTACAATGAGCAGTTCTTC.

The V gene is TRBV6-5, the J gene TRBJ1-1; D gene ambiguous. The CDR3 spans 14 residues. Germline loops: CDR1 MNHEY, CDR2 SVGAGI. The V end lost 2 bases, the J end lost 4 bases, and 11 bases lay between the germline ends. The CDR3 DNA is TGTGCCAGCAGTTACGTACCGCGCGGCACTGAAGCTTTCTTT. This sequence encodes CASSYVPRGTEAFF.

This rearrangement joins TRBV29-1 to TRBJ2-7; 12 bases are shared with TRBD2. With V trimmed by 1 base and J by 6 bases, 4 bases remained unmatched. CDR3 length: 14 amino acids. CDR1 is SQVTM and CDR2 is ANQGSEA in the germline V gene. The chain's CDR3 is CSVEVGTSGSEQYF. The DNA of the CDR3 is TGCAGCGTTGAAGTGGGGACTAGCGGGTCCGAGCAGTACTTC.

This clone was seen more than once but under ten times. V usage is TRBV7-9 and J usage is TRBJ2-7; 9 positions match TRBD2. Germline assignment: CDR1 SEHNR and CDR2 FQNEAQ (reference sequence). The V segment lost 5 bases and the J segment 5 bases; nucleotides outside the gene matches: 10. This CDR3 region has 15 residues. The CDR3 region is CASSDSGRVRDEQYF. For the CDR3, the DNA is TGTGCCAGCAGCGATAGCGGGAGAGTCAGGGACGAGCAGTACTTC.

This chain uses TRBV7-6 with TRBJ2-3; 8 bases align to TRBD1. The CDR3 extends over 16 amino acids. The V gene's germline CDR1 is SGHVS and CDR2 FNYEAQ. The V gene end was trimmed by 2 bases and the J gene end by 8 bases; junction bases not matched to a gene: 12. The CDR3 reads CASSLLVGQVIGTQYF. The CDR3 DNA reads as TGTGCCAGCAGCTTATTGGTGGGACAGGTTATCGGTACGCAGTATTTT.

The chain is built from TRBV19 and TRBJ1-2; D is possibly TRBD1 (5 bases). Germline CDR1 LNHDA, CDR2 SQIVND (reference sequence). The length of the CDR3 is 13 residues. Between the trimmed V and J ends, which lost 3 bases and 5 bases, there was a span of 10 bases. CDR3 sequence (DNA): TGTGCCAGTAGTATGGTTCAGGGATATGGCTACACCTTC. Its translation: CASSMVQGYGYTF.

The chain uses TRBV7-9 and TRBJ2-7; 10 nucleotides match TRBD1. Trimming took 3 bases from V and 9 from J; bases not matched to a gene: 14. The CDR3 has 16 residues. Germline lookup yields CDR1 SEHNR and CDR2 FQNEAQ (reference sequence). The CDR3 reads CASSFAETGTGALQYF. The CDR3 nucleotides read TGTGCCAGCAGCTTCGCCGAAACCGGGACAGGGGCTTTGCAGTACTTC.